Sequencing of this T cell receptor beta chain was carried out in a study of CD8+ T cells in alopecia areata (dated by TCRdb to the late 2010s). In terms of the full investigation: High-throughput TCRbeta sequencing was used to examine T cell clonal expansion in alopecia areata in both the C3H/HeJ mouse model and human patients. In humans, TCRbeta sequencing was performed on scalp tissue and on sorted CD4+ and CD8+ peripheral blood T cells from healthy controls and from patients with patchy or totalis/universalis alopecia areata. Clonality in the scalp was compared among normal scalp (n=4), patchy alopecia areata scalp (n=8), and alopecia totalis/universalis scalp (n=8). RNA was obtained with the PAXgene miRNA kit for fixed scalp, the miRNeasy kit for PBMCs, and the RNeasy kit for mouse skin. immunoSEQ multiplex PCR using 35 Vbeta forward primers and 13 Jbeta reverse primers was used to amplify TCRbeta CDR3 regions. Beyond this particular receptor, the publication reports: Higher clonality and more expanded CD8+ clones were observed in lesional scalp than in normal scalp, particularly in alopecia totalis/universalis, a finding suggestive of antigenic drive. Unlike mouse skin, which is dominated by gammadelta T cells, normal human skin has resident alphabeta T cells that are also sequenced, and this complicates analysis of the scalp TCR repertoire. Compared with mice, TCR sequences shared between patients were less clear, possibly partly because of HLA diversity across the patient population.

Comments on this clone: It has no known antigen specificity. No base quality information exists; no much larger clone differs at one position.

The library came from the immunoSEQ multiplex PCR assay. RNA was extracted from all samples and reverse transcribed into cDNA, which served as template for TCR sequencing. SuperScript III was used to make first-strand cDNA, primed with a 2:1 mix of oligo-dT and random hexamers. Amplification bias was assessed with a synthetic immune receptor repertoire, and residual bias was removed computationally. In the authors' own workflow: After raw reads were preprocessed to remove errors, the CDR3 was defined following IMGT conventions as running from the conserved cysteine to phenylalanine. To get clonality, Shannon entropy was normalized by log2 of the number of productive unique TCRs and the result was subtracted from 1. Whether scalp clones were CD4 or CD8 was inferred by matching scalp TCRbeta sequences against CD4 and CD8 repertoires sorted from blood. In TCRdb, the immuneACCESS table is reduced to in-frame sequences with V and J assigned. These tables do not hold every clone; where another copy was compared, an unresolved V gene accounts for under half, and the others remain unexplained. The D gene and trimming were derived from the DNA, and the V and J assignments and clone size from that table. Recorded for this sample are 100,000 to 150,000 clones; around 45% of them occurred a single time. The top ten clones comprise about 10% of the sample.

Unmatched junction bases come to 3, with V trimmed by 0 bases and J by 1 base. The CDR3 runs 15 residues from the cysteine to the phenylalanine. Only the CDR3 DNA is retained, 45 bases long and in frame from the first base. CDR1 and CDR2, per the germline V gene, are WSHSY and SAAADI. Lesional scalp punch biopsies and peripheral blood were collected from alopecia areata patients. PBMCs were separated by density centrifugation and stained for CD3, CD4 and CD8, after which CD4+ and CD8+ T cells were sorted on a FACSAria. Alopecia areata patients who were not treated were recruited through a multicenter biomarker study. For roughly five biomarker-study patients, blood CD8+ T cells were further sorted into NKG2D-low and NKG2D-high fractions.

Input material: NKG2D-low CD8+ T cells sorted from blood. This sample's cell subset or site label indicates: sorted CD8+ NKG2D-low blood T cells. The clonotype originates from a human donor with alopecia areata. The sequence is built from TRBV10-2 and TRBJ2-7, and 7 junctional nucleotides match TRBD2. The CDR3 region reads CASSESSGASYEQYF. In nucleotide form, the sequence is TGCGCCAGCAGTGAGTCGAGCGGGGCGTCCTACGAGCAGTACTTC.